Here is one T cell receptor (beta chain) with its context. This sample is part of a study of blood T cell repertoires in COVID-19. Across the study: Resolution of symptoms, clearance, or two negative PCRs was present in recovered Cohort 3 donors. Nucleic acid was either cDNA or gDNA, and it came from T cells, B-cell-depleted T cells, or PBMCs.

How the authors handled the data: Reference gene primers were amplified, and this amplification served to estimate nucleated cell counts. Method: immunoSEQ multiplex PCR; TCRdb's copy keeps in-frame clones and lacks some. That table is the source of V, J and clone size, and D and trimming were worked out from the DNA. Among some 190,000 clones, approximately 90% were seen once, and the ten largest hold around 23%. Trimming took off 3 bases at V and 4 bases at J, with 10 bases between the two ends. CDR3 length: 13 amino acids. Germline CDR1 WNHNN, CDR2 SYGVQD (reference sequence). J is TRBJ2-7 and V is TRBV10-1, with D possibly matching TRBD2 (5 bases). The sequenced sample consisted of PBMCs or T cells enriched from blood (not recorded which). This clonotype originated in a woman aged 40 to 50 in a cohort exposed to, infected with or recovered from COVID-19 (not recorded which). The CDR3 loop is CASSDEGPYEQYF. The CDR3, as DNA: TGCGCCAGCAGTGATGAGGGCCCGTACGAGCAGTACTTC.